This T cell receptor (beta chain) was profiled in a study of shared clonotypes between healthy human individuals. CDR3 length: 14 residues. The V gene's germline CDR1 is SEHNR and CDR2 FQNEAQ (reference sequence). With 2 bases removed from V and 3 bases from J, the gap between germline ends came to 8 bases. Assay used: immunoSEQ multiplex PCR; TCRdb lists only in-frame clones, some missing. The sample consists of around 1,100,000 clones, 70% to 85% of them appearing once. This chain uses TRBV7-9 with TRBJ1-5, with no clear D. The sequenced sample was memory CD4+ T cells from PBMCs. Subset: CD45RA-negative fraction. The TCR comes from a man younger than 35 in good health. Some clones in this sample may be carry-over from other donors' samples. The CDR3 sequence: CASSLSFNNQPQHF. The CDR3 bases are TGTGCCAGCAGCTTATCATTTAACAATCAGCCCCAGCATTTT.